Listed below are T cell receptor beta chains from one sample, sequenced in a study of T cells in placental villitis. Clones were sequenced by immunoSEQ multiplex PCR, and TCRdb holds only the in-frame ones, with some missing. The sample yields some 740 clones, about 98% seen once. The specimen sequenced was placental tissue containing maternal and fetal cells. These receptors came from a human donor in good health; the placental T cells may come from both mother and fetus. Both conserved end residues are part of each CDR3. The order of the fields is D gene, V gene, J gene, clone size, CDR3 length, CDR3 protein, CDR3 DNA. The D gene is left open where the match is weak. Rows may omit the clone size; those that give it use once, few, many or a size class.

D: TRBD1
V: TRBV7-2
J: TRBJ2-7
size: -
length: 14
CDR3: CASSFRDRGREQYF
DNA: TGTGCCAGCAGCTTCCGGGACAGGGGCAGGGAGCAGTACTTC

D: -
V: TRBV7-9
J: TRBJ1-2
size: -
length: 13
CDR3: CASSLRPLRGYTF
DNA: TGTGCCAGCAGCTTACGTCCCCTGAGGGGCTACACCTTC

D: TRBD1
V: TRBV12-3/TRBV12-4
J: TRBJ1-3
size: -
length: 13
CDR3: CASSQGVGNTIYF
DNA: TGTGCCAGCAGCCAGGGGGTTGGAAACACCATATATTTT

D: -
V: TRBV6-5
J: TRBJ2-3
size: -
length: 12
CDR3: CASTPGADTQYF
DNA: TGTGCCAGCACCCCCGGGGCAGATACGCAGTATTTT

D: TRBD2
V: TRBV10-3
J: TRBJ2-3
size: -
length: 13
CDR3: CATGLALEDTQYF
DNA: TGTGCCACGGGACTAGCCCTGGAGGATACGCAGTATTTT

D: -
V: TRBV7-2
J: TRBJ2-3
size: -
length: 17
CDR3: CASGRLPIPVGTDTQYF
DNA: TGTGCCAGCGGAAGACTACCAATACCGGTGGGCACAGATACGCAGTATTTT

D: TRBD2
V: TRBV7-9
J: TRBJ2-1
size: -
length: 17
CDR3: CASSSRWGTSVTNEQFF
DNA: TGTGCCAGCAGCTCCCGATGGGGGACTAGCGTCACCAATGAGCAGTTCTTC

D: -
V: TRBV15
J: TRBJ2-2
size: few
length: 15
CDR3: CATSRDKGGAGELFF
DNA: TGTGCCACCAGCAGAGATAAGGGAGGCGCCGGGGAGCTGTTTTTT

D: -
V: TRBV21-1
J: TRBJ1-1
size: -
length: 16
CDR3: CASSSGTGGANTEAFF
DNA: TGTGCCAGCAGTTCCGGGACAGGGGGCGCGAACACTGAAGCTTTCTTT

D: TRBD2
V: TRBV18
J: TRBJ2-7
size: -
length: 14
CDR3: CASSPPGLGYEQYF
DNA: TGTGCCAGCTCACCACCGGGACTAGGCTACGAGCAGTACTTC

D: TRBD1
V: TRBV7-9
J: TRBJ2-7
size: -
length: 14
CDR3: CASSLGTGSYEQYF
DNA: TGTGCCAGCAGCTTGGGGACAGGATCCTACGAGCAGTACTTC

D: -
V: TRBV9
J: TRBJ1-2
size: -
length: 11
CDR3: CASRKEGGYTF
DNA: TGTGCCAGCAGGAAGGAGGGTGGCTACACCTTC

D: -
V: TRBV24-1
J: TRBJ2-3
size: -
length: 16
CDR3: CATGGGRERSTDTQYF
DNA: TGTGCCACCGGAGGGGGGAGGGAGAGAAGCACAGATACGCAGTATTTT

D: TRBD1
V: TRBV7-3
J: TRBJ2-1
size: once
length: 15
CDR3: CASSFLGQGHNEQFF
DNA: TGTGCCAGCAGCTTTCTAGGACAGGGGCACAATGAGCAGTTCTTC

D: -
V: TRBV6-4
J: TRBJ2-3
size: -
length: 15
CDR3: CASSDSIASTDTQYF
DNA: TGTGCCAGCAGTGACTCGATCGCCAGCACAGATACGCAGTATTTT

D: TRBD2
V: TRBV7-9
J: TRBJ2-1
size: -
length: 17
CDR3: CASSRRLAGVIIDEQFF
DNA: TGTGCCAGCAGCCGAAGACTAGCGGGAGTAATTATCGATGAGCAGTTCTTC

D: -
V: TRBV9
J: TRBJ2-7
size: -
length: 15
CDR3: CASSPWGDSNAEQYF
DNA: TGTGCCAGCAGCCCGTGGGGGGACTCCAACGCGGAGCAGTACTTC

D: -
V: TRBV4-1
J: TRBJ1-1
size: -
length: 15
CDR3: CASSQMGRGITEAFF
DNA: TGCGCCAGCAGCCAAATGGGTAGGGGAATCACTGAAGCTTTCTTT

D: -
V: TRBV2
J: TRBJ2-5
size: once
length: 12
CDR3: CASLRLQETQYF
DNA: TGTGCCAGCCTTCGTCTGCAAGAGACCCAGTACTTC